The entry that follows covers one T cell receptor (beta chain) sequence. It lacks a known antigen. Base qualities are not at hand, and no much larger clone is one base apart. This record comes from a study of PD-1 blockade in classical Hodgkin lymphoma (dated by TCRdb to the early 2020s). Background on the whole study: Nivolumab dosing was 3 mg/kg intravenously every 2 weeks, continuing until either disease progression or unacceptable toxicity. The study used TCR beta sequencing and CyTOF to define a peripheral blood immune signature of response to PD-1 blockade in classical Hodgkin lymphoma.

Taken from cysteine to phenylalanine, the CDR3 has 14 residues. Only CDR3 DNA remains: 42 bases, in frame from the first base. Sequences LNHDA (CDR1) and SQIVND (CDR2) are obtained from the germline V gene (reference sequence). V is pared back by 4 bases and J by 7 bases, with 13 bases lying between the germline termini. Per the publication, the time point label means: cycle 4 day 1 (C4D1), after 6 weeks of nivolumab. All trial patients had relapsed after autologous stem cell transplantation, with cohorts A, B and C differing in prior brentuximab vedotin exposure. Magnetic negative selection with a Miltenyi CD4+ T cell isolation kit was used to purify CD4+ T cells from thawed PBMCs. The trial cohort comprised a few dozen patients with relapsed/refractory classical Hodgkin lymphoma whose best overall responses were complete response, partial response or progressive disease. Trial patients were treated with single-agent nivolumab in the multi-cohort phase II CheckMate 205 trial. An independent review committee assessed best overall response using the 2007 International Working Group response criteria. Trial PBMCs were collected just before the start of nivolumab (C1D1) and during therapy at cycle 2 day 1 and cycle 4 day 1. Peripheral blood was collected in 8 mL Vacutainer Cell Preparation Tubes, from which PBMCs were isolated by centrifugation and then cryopreserved. Purified CD4+ and CD8+ fractions were generated only in cases for which an additional PBMC sample was available. Magnetically labelled cells were removed on LS columns in a quadroMACS separator, and the flow-through was collected as the purified fraction.

Beyond this particular receptor, the publication reports: Trial patients with a complete response had baseline diversity similar to that of newly diagnosed patients, while partial responders and progressors had significantly lower diversity. The study was limited to a single clinical trial cohort, and causes of repertoire differences, possibly disease activity or prior therapy, remained undefined. CD4+ but not CD8+ TCR diversity rose significantly by C4D1 (p=0.0027 vs p=0.16), most apparent in complete responders (p=0.02). Baseline TCR diversity was reported to be lower in newly diagnosed patients than in healthy donors and to be lower still in relapsed/refractory patients. Diversity was lower in patients who began nivolumab less than 1 year after ASCT, so these patients were left out of later analyses to avoid confounding by immune reconstitution.

The Qiagen DNeasy kit was used to extract genomic DNA both from unsorted PBMCs and from the negatively selected CD4+ and CD8+ fractions. TCR beta CDR3 regions were amplified by immunoSEQ multiplex PCR using primers annealing to V and J segments. A synthetic immune receptor repertoire was used to minimize amplification bias, and any residual bias was removed computationally once sequencing was done. In the source study's methods: Custom Python scripts were used to quantify repertoire diversity as the Shannon entropy index. Unsorted, CD4+ and CD8+ repertoires were examined separately, except in combined analyses, for which CD4+ and CD8+ sequences were merged in silico. Clonal expansion was defined as at least a 2-fold frequency increase after treatment relative to C1D1, with a pseudocount of 0.5 for undetected baseline clones. Clones with 0 or 1 copy at C1D1 were defined as singleton clones, while clones with 2 or more copies were defined as non-singleton clones. Clones expanded in unsorted samples were labelled as CD4+, CD8+ or unknown by matching protein sequences in sorted samples from the same patient. Diversity changes from C1D1 to C4D1 were tested in paired samples using Wilcoxon tests. TCRdb's version of the immuneACCESS table is confined to in-frame rearrangements and falls short of the full clone set. An unresolved V gene accounts for under half of the shortfall where checked; the remainder is of unknown origin. From that table come the V and J calls and clone size; the DNA was used to work out D and trimming. In this sample the table shows approximately 31,000 clones, about 86% of which occur a single time. In total, the top ten clones hold about 0.82% of the sample.

This sequence was found in a human donor with classical Hodgkin lymphoma. The sample here was CD4+ T cells from blood, taken before the fourth cycle of nivolumab. This chain joins TRBV19 to TRBJ1-4; the best D guess is TRBD1, with 5 bases matching. Here the CDR3 is given as CASSTRQLIEKLFF. The DNA sequence follows: TGTGCCAGTAGTACCAGACAGCTTATTGAAAAACTGTTTTTT.